This is a list of T cell receptor beta chains from one sample in a study of Tregs in tolerant kidney transplant recipients. Clones were read by immunoSEQ multiplex PCR, and TCRdb kept only the in-frame ones, dropping some. The data show about 88,000 clones, over 85% seen once. Sequencing input: CD8+ T cells from blood. The receptors here all came from a human donor in good health. CDR3s include the opening cysteine and the closing phenylalanine or tryptophan. Fields, in order: CDR3 DNA, CDR3 protein, V gene, J gene, D gene, clone size. A D gene is named only where the DNA matches it firmly. A row's size may be missing; if present it is once, few, many or a size class.

TGTGCCAGCGGACAGCGGCCTACCTACGAGCAGTACTTC	CASGQRPTYEQYF	TRBV2	TRBJ2-7	NA	NA
TGTGCCAGCTCGGAGGACAGGGGACATGAAAAACTGTTTTTT	CASSEDRGHEKLFF	TRBV18	TRBJ1-4	TRBD1	NA
TGTGCCAGCAGCTTATTCGGGAACACCTACGAGCAGTACTTC	CASSLFGNTYEQYF	TRBV7-6	TRBJ2-7	NA	NA
TGCGCCAGCAGCGGGGGAAGCACAGATACGCAGTATTTT	CASSGGSTDTQYF	TRBV5-1	TRBJ2-3	NA	NA
TGTGCCAGCACCCCGGGGGGCTCCTACAATGAGCAGTTCTTC	CASTPGGSYNEQFF	TRBV27	TRBJ2-1	TRBD2	NA
TGTGCCAGCAGCTTTAACTCAGGGACCAGCCCCTACGAGCAGTACTTC	CASSFNSGTSPYEQYF	TRBV7-9	TRBJ2-7	NA	NA
TGTGCCAGCAAAGGGGCCGGGGGGGCCAACGTCCTGACTTTC	CASKGAGGANVLTF	TRBV2	TRBJ2-6	NA	NA
TGTGCCAGCAGCCCCAGCACAGGGTCCTACGAGCAGTACTTC	CASSPSTGSYEQYF	TRBV13	TRBJ2-7	NA	NA
TGCGCCAGCAGCCAACGTGGGAGGGCCGCCTACAATGAGCAGTTCTTC	CASSQRGRAAYNEQFF	TRBV4-1	TRBJ2-1	TRBD2	NA
TGTGCCAGCAGCGCTAGGGGGGGCTTCTTGGCCGGGGAGCTGTTTTTT	CASSARGGFLAGELFF	TRBV7-9	TRBJ2-2	NA	NA
TGCAGCGTTGAAGTTCCGGGTCACTATGGCTACACCTTC	CSVEVPGHYGYTF	TRBV29-1	TRBJ1-2	NA	once
TGTGCTAGTGGTCAGGGACAGGGTTTGTCAGGCGAGCAGTACTTC	CASGQGQGLSGEQYF	TRBV12-5	TRBJ2-7	TRBD1	NA
TGTGCCAGCACCCAAGGGGGGATCTATGGCTACACCTTC	CASTQGGIYGYTF	TRBV6-5	TRBJ1-2	NA	NA
TGTGCCAGCAGTTACAGTTTGGGAAACACTGAAGCTTTCTTT	CASSYSLGNTEAFF	TRBV6-5	TRBJ1-1	NA	NA
TGTGCCAGCAGCCAGGGACTAGCGGCGAACAATGAGCAGTTCTTC	CASSQGLAANNEQFF	TRBV7-6	TRBJ2-1	TRBD2	NA
TGTGCCAGCAGCTTAGATCAACTGACGCCGAACACTGAAGCTTTCTTT	CASSLDQLTPNTEAFF	TRBV11-2	TRBJ1-1	NA	NA
TGTGCCAGCAGCCACCCGGGACAGGGGGTCACTGAAGCTTTCTTT	CASSHPGQGVTEAFF	TRBV7-9	TRBJ1-1	TRBD1	NA
TGTGCCAGTAGTATAGCCCCGAGCTCCTACGAGCAGTACTTC	CASSIAPSSYEQYF	TRBV19	TRBJ2-7	NA	NA
TGTGCCTGGGGGTCGGGCGAGCAGTACTTC	CAWGSGEQYF	TRBV30	TRBJ2-7	NA	NA
TGTGCCAGTAGTATGGGGCTGAACACCGGGGAGCTGTTTTTT	CASSMGLNTGELFF	TRBV19	TRBJ2-2	NA	NA
TGTGCCAGCAGGGCCATTCAGTACTTC	CASRAIQYF	TRBV6-5	TRBJ2-4	NA	NA
TGTGCCAGCAGCTTAATCACAGGGGGCCCCAGCTCCTACGAGCAGTACTTC	CASSLITGGPSSYEQYF	TRBV7-9	TRBJ2-7	TRBD1	NA
TGTGCCAGCGCCAGGGTCCGCACAGATACGCAGTATTTT	CASARVRTDTQYF	TRBV11-2	TRBJ2-3	NA	NA
TGTGCCAGCAGCCCTGGCGTGGGGGCCGGAGAAGAGACCCAGTACTTC	CASSPGVGAGEETQYF	TRBV5-4	TRBJ2-5	NA	NA
TGTGCCAGCAGTTTTGGGGAGGTCACTGAAGCTTTCTTT	CASSFGEVTEAFF	TRBV6-5	TRBJ1-1	NA	NA
TGTGCCAGCAGTTTATCGAGTCGCAGGGAGACCCAGTACTTC	CASSLSSRRETQYF	TRBV27	TRBJ2-5	NA	NA
TGTGCCAGCAGCGTAGCAGAGACTAGCGGGATGCCCGGGGAGCTGTTTTTT	CASSVAETSGMPGELFF	TRBV9	TRBJ2-2	TRBD2	NA
TGTGCCAGCAGTGGCGGGACAGGGGGCGTGGATGAGCAGTTCTTC	CASSGGTGGVDEQFF	TRBV6-5	TRBJ2-1	TRBD1	NA
TGTGCCAGCAGCTTAGAGTTCAGGGGGGGTGGCTATGGCTACACCTTC	CASSLEFRGGGYGYTF	TRBV7-2	TRBJ1-2	TRBD1	once
TGTGCCAGCAGCCAATCGGGAACGGCCTATGGGAAACTGTTTTTT	CASSQSGTAYGKLFF	TRBV16	TRBJ1-4	NA	NA
TGTGCCAGCGGATACGGAAACACCATATATTTT	CASGYGNTIYF	TRBV9	TRBJ1-3	NA	once
TGCAGCGTTGAAATATCCCAGGGACCCTACGAGCAGTACTTC	CSVEISQGPYEQYF	TRBV29-1	TRBJ2-7	NA	NA
TGCGCCAGCAGCCCCCTGGGGGCAGGGGCCAGCTCCTACGAGCAGTACTTC	CASSPLGAGASSYEQYF	TRBV4-1	TRBJ2-7	NA	NA
TGTGCCAGCAGTTTATCAAGGGGGGAAGGCAATCAGCCCCAGCATTTT	CASSLSRGEGNQPQHF	TRBV27	TRBJ1-5	NA	NA
TGCGCCAGCAGCGCCACTGGACTAGGGTCCTACAATGAGCAGTTCTTC	CASSATGLGSYNEQFF	TRBV4-1	TRBJ2-1	TRBD2	NA
TGTGCCAGCAGTTCGAAAAGCGGGGGGCCCCAGAATGAGCAGTTCTTC	CASSSKSGGPQNEQFF	TRBV7-2	TRBJ2-1	TRBD2	NA
TGTGCCAGCAGCAGAACGGGACCTGGCGGTGAGCAGTTCTTC	CASSRTGPGGEQFF	TRBV27	TRBJ2-1	NA	NA
TGTGCCAGCAGCCTTAGCAGGCCCCTGAACACTGAAGCTTTCTTT	CASSLSRPLNTEAFF	TRBV13	TRBJ1-1	NA	NA
TGTGCCAGCAGGCGGACTAGCGGGCGCCTAAGCTCCTACAATGAGCAGTTCTTC	CASRRTSGRLSSYNEQFF	TRBV27	TRBJ2-1	TRBD2	NA
TGTGCCAGCAGTTACAATCCGGGTCCTTCGCCCCTCCACTTT	CASSYNPGPSPLHF	TRBV6-5	TRBJ1-6	NA	NA
TGTGCCACCAGCAGAGGTTGGGACAGGGAGACCTATGGCTACACCTTC	CATSRGWDRETYGYTF	TRBV15	TRBJ1-2	TRBD1	NA
TGTGCCAGCAGTTGGGACGTTCGGATAGCCAAAAACATTCAGTACTTC	CASSWDVRIAKNIQYF	TRBV6-5	TRBJ2-4	NA	NA
TGTGCCAGCAGCTCTGGGGGCTCTAGCTCTGGGGCCAACGTCCTGACTTTC	CASSSGGSSSGANVLTF	TRBV11-3	TRBJ2-6	NA	once
TGTGCCGGAAAGACAGGGTATGGCTACACCTTC	CAGKTGYGYTF	TRBV6-1	TRBJ1-2	TRBD1	NA
TGTGCCAGCAGTTACCGGGGGGGAAATCAGCCCCAGCATTTT	CASSYRGGNQPQHF	TRBV6-5	TRBJ1-5	NA	few
TGTGCCACCAGCATGGACGGGAGGTCTGAAGCTTTCTTT	CATSMDGRSEAFF	TRBV15	TRBJ1-1	NA	NA
TGTGCCAGCAGTTACTCGGGGTTCGAAGCTTTCTTT	CASSYSGFEAFF	TRBV6-6	TRBJ1-1	NA	NA
TGTGCCAGCAGCCCCGGACTAGGCTACGAGCAGTACTTC	CASSPGLGYEQYF	TRBV11-3	TRBJ2-7	TRBD2	NA
TGTGCCAGCAGCAGCGGGGGTAATCACAATGAGCAGTTCTTC	CASSSGGNHNEQFF	TRBV11-1	TRBJ2-1	TRBD2	NA
TGTGCCAGCAGCCGCCCCCACCAGGACTACACCTTC	CASSRPHQDYTF	TRBV7-9	TRBJ1-2	NA	NA